Listed here are 32 T cell receptor beta chains from one sample, sequenced in a study of PD-1 blockade in classical Hodgkin lymphoma. The time point: cycle 4 day 1 (C4D1), after more than five weeks of nivolumab. All patients experienced relapse after autologous stem cell transplantation, and brentuximab vedotin exposure was variable. Produced via immunoSEQ multiplex PCR; TCRdb's table is partial and in-frame only. Of about 9,000 clones listed, just under 90% are singletons. The sequencing used peripheral blood mononuclear cells (PBMCs), collected before the fourth cycle of nivolumab. These receptors all come from a human donor with classical Hodgkin lymphoma.

The chain recombines TRBV4-1 with TRBJ1-5; maybe TRBD1 (6 bases). The germline V gene encodes CDR1 MGHRA and CDR2 YSYEKL. CDR3 length: 19 amino acids. The V and J ends lost 0 bases and 9 bases respectively, with 27 bases between them. CDR3 nucleotide sequence: TGCGCCAGCAGCCAAGAATTGGCCGGCGGGACACCGCGTAAGAGGCCCCAGCATTTT. Translating gives CASSQELAGGTPRKRPQHF.

This clone was counted between two and nine times. The rearrangement links TRBV29-1 to TRBJ1-1; no firm D call. V lost 3 bases and J 10 bases, leaving 15 bases between the germline ends. Germline V gene sequence: CDR1 SQVTM, CDR2 ANQGSEA. There are 12 residues in the CDR3. The CDR3 spells CSVDLGRERAFF. The DNA for the CDR3 is TGCAGCGTTGATCTGGGCCGGGAGAGAGCTTTCTTT.

This chain joins TRBV18 and TRBJ1-2; unclear D gene. V was clipped by 1 base and J by 4 bases, with 13 bases between them. CDR3 size: 15 residues. Germline-derived CDR1 and CDR2 are KGHSH and LQKENI. CDR3 protein: CASSPQRKEFYGYTF. The CDR3 nucleotides are TGTGCCAGCTCACCACAACGGAAGGAGTTCTATGGCTACACCTTC.

The chain couples TRBV9 to TRBJ1-4, with D possibly matching TRBD1 (5 bases). V lost 0 bases and J lost 4, with 7 bases in between. CDR3 length: 14 amino acids. CDR1 is SGDLS, CDR2 YYNGEE, per germline. This chain's CDR3 is CASSVGQGNEKLFF. CDR3 nucleotide sequence: TGTGCCAGCAGCGTAGGTCAGGGTAATGAAAAACTGTTTTTT.

This chain links TRBV10-3 with TRBJ2-3, with 7 nucleotides matching TRBD1. J gave up 2 bases and V 8 bases, and 4 bases lay outside the gene matches. Germline V gene data show CDR1 as ENHRY and CDR2 as SYGVKD. The CDR3 has 13 amino acids. CDR3: CAIAGTDTDTQYF. The CDR3 DNA follows: TGTGCCATCGCCGGGACAGACACAGATACGCAGTATTTT.

The chain has TRBV5-1 and TRBJ1-5, with TRBD1 as a possible D gene (5 bases). V shed 4 bases and J shed 5 bases, with 10 bases lying between them. Germline V gene lookup returns CDR1 SGHRS and CDR2 YFSETQ. This CDR3 comprises 13 residues. This chain's CDR3 is CASSPGRDQPQHF. In DNA, the CDR3 is TGCGCCAGCAGCCCAGGGCGGGATCAGCCCCAGCATTTT.

The chain joins TRBV12-5 to TRBJ2-3; a weak D match, TRBD1 (6 bases). The CDR3 is made up of 13 amino acids. The germline V gene has CDR1 LGHNT and CDR2 FRNRAP. V dropped 8 bases and J dropped 4 bases, with 13 bases sitting between them. CDR3 in amino acids: CASTGLGADTQYF. CDR3 nucleotide sequence: TGTGCTAGTACAGGGTTGGGGGCAGATACGCAGTATTTT.

V and J are TRBV5-5 and TRBJ2-2, with D perhaps assigned TRBD1 or TRBD2 (6 bases each). CDR1 is SGHKS, CDR2 YYEKEE, per germline (reference sequence). The CDR3 totals 15 residues. Trimming shortened V by 0 bases and J by 6 bases, and 12 bases separated the two germline ends. CDR3 in amino acids: CASSLVGGRAGELFF. CDR3 nucleotide sequence: TGTGCCAGCAGCTTGGTTGGGGGGCGCGCCGGGGAGCTGTTTTTT.

In its sample, this clone was seen a few times. The DNA of the CDR3 is TGTGCCAGCAGCTTAGCCGGCGATAAAGCTTTCTTT. As protein: CASSLAGDKAFF. V is TRBV11-3 and J is TRBJ1-1; D remains unclear. Germline values: CDR1 SGHNT, CDR2 YENEEA. V was cut by 1 base and J by 9 bases, with 9 bases left in between. This CDR3 spans 12 amino acids.

This chain joins TRBV7-9 and TRBJ1-4, with D tentatively TRBD1 (6 bases). Per the germline V gene, CDR1 is SEHNR and CDR2 is FQNEAQ (reference sequence). Deletions cut 5 bases from V and 8 bases from J, with 18 bases between. CDR3 length equals 15 residues. The CDR3, as DNA: TGTGCCAGCAGCGTAAGACAGGACTTCCGGGAAAAACTGTTTTTT. Translation gives CASSVRQDFREKLFF.

The J gene is TRBJ1-1, the V gene TRBV4-1, with no clear D. This CDR3 is built from 19 residues. V lost 1 base, J lost 8 bases, and 29 bases lay in between. Germline assignment: CDR1 MGHRA and CDR2 YSYEKL. The CDR3 here is CASSQGRAYRPSSPHEAFF. The CDR3 DNA is TGCGCCAGCAGCCAAGGCCGGGCCTACCGACCCTCTTCCCCTCACGAAGCTTTCTTT.

The chain is built from TRBV15 and TRBJ2-3; D is perhaps TRBD1 (5 bases). The germline gives CDR1 LNHNV, CDR2 YYDKDF (reference sequence). The CDR3 length is 15 residues. Trimming took 3 bases from V and 2 from J, leaving 12 bases between them. This CDR3 reads CATSRGRELTDTQYF. CDR3 nucleotide sequence: TGTGCCACCAGCAGGGGCAGGGAACTCACAGATACGCAGTATTTT.

This chain connects TRBV28 to TRBJ1-5; tentatively, D is TRBD1 (6 bases). Germline V CDR1 and CDR2: MDHEN, SYDVKM. This CDR3 contains 16 residues. Trimming shortened V by 6 bases and J by 0 bases, and 15 bases separated the two germline ends. CDR3 nucleotides: TGTGCCAGCAGCTCTGGACAGTCCTATAGCAATCAGCCCCAGCATTTT. This gives the protein CASSSGQSYSNQPQHF.

The J gene is TRBJ2-2, the V gene TRBV18; 9 nucleotides match TRBD1. CDR1 is KGHSH and CDR2 is LQKENI in the germline V gene. J lost 5 bases, V lost 6 bases, and 7 bases had no gene match. CDR3 length equals 15 residues. The CDR3 here is CASSRDREKTGELFF. CDR3 DNA: TGTGCCAGCTCGCGGGACAGGGAAAAGACCGGGGAGCTGTTTTTT.

The V call is TRBV5-1, the J call TRBJ1-1; 8 nucleotides match TRBD1. Germline V CDR1 and CDR2: SGHRS, YFSETQ. The CDR3 has 16 residues. Trimming removed 0 bases from V and 5 bases from J; junction bases left unmatched: 9. The CDR3 reads CASSLEGQEIGTEAFF. CDR3 nucleotide sequence: TGCGCCAGCAGCTTGGAGGGACAGGAAATTGGGACTGAAGCTTTCTTT. Complete variable domain (other parts from reference TRBV5-1 and TRBJ1-1): KAGVTQTPRYLIKTRGQQVTLSCSPISGHRSVSWYQQTPGQGLQFLFEYFSETQRNKGNFPGRFSGRQFSNSRSEMNVSTLELGDSALYLCASSLEGQEIGTEAFFGQGTRLTVV.

This chain links TRBV2 with TRBJ1-2, with a tentative D call TRBD1 (5 bases). Germline V gene data show CDR1 as SNHLY and CDR2 as FYNNEI. V lost 6 bases, J lost 2 bases, and 16 bases lay in between. The CDR3 runs 15 residues. Here the CDR3 reads CASRDTGRGNYGYTF. For the CDR3, the DNA is TGTGCCAGCAGGGACACCGGACGGGGAAACTATGGCTACACCTTC.

This rearrangement joins TRBV19 to TRBJ1-3, with unresolved D. This CDR3 is 16 amino acids long. The germline V gene encodes CDR1 LNHDA and CDR2 SQIVND (reference sequence). The ends were cut back, 5 bases at V and 4 bases at J, with 18 bases in the middle. The CDR3 is CASSLSSGLGGNTIYF. CDR3 sequence (DNA): TGTGCCAGTAGTCTATCCTCTGGGCTGGGAGGAAACACCATATATTTT.

The genes are TRBV27 and TRBJ1-1, with no clear D. The CDR3 contains 13 residues. V lost 3 bases and J 7 bases, leaving 12 bases between the germline ends. CDR1 and CDR2 from the germline V gene are MNHEY and SMNVEV (reference sequence). The CDR3 sequence is CASSLNGRFEAFF. The DNA of the CDR3 is TGTGCCAGCAGTTTGAATGGCAGGTTTGAAGCTTTCTTT.

The genes are TRBV27 and TRBJ1-5; 8 bases line up with TRBD1. With 3 bases clipped from V and 4 bases from J, the junction kept 5 bases outside the gene matches. CDR3 length: 15 residues. The germline gives CDR1 MNHEY, CDR2 SMNVEV (reference sequence). The CDR3, as DNA: TGTGCCAGCAGTTTTGGACAGGGTGGTAATCAGCCCCAGCATTTT. Amino acids: CASSFGQGGNQPQHF.

The CDR3 loop reads CASSVVAVAANTGELFF. The CDR3 coding sequence is TGTGCCAGCAGCGTAGTGGCAGTTGCTGCGAACACCGGGGAGCTGTTTTTT. The V and J genes are TRBV9 and TRBJ2-2, with D unclear. This CDR3 comprises 17 residues. Between the trimmed V and J ends, which lost 0 bases and 0 bases, there was a span of 12 bases. In germline, CDR1 is SGDLS, CDR2 YYNGEE. The complete variable domain, with remaining parts taken from reference TRBV9 and TRBJ2-2, reads DSGVTQTPKHLITATGQRVTLRCSPRSGDLSVYWYQQSLDQGLQFLIQYYNGEERAKGNILERFSAQQFPDLHSELNLSSLELGDSALYFCASSVVAVAANTGELFFGEGSRLTVL.

The count of this clone is one. V and J are TRBV5-1 and TRBJ1-1; TRBD1 is a possible D gene (5 bases). Germline CDR1 reads SGHRS; CDR2 reads YFSETQ. V was shortened by 0 bases and J by 2 bases, with 14 bases between the two germline ends. The CDR3 spans 16 residues. The DNA for the CDR3 is TGCGCCAGCAGCTTGGTGGTCAGGGTGGGTAACACTGAAGCTTTCTTT. It codes for CASSLVVRVGNTEAFF.

V is TRBV5-1 and J is TRBJ1-1; 9 positions agree with TRBD1. CDR3 length equals 15 residues. The V gene's germline CDR1 is SGHRS and CDR2 YFSETQ. J was trimmed by 1 base and V by 6 bases; bases with no gene match: 7. Written as DNA, the CDR3 is TGCGCCAGCAAGGACAGGGGAATTGGGAACACTGAAGCTTTCTTT. It is translated as CASKDRGIGNTEAFF.

J is TRBJ1-4 and V is TRBV5-1; no definite D call. V was shortened by 4 bases and J by 0 bases, with 22 bases between the two germline ends. The CDR3 loop spans 19 amino acids. Germline values: CDR1 SGHRS, CDR2 YFSETQ. The chain's CDR3 is CASSPGPRTGTATNEKLFF. The CDR3 DNA sequence: TGCGCCAGCAGCCCAGGACCCCGAACCGGAACCGCAACTAATGAAAAACTGTTTTTT.

The chain is built from TRBV6-5 and TRBJ1-4; 11 positions match TRBD1. The germline V gene encodes CDR1 MNHEY and CDR2 SVGAGI. CDR3 size: 14 residues. V was clipped by 10 bases and J by 3 bases; unmatched bases: 4. CDR3 DNA: TGTGCCACCGGGACAGGGGGGTCTAATGAAAAACTGTTTTTT. It encodes CATGTGGSNEKLFF.

This clone was found a few times. The chain uses TRBV7-3 and TRBJ1-5; D is uncertain. Between the trimmed V and J ends, which lost 3 bases and 9 bases, there was a span of 12 bases. Germline V gene sequence: CDR1 SGHTA, CDR2 FQGTGA. This CDR3 spans 13 amino acids. CDR3 in amino acids: CASSFGEEGPQHF. DNA of the CDR3: TGTGCCAGCAGCTTTGGGGAGGAGGGGCCCCAGCATTTT.

V usage is TRBV19 and J usage is TRBJ2-3, with 10 bases matching TRBD2. The CDR3 totals 14 residues. Trimming cost V 10 bases and J 4 bases; bases outside gene matches: 8. Germline assignment: CDR1 LNHDA and CDR2 SQIVND (reference sequence). The CDR3 protein is CAINSGGYPDTQYF. The CDR3, as DNA: TGTGCCATCAATAGCGGGGGGTACCCAGATACGCAGTATTTT. Based on the CDR3 plus reference TRBV19 and TRBJ2-3, the full variable domain is DGGITQSPKYLFRKEGQNVTLSCEQNLNHDAMYWYRQDPGQGLRLIYYSQIVNDFQKGDIAEGYSVSREKKESFPLTVTSAQKNPTAFYLCAINSGGYPDTQYFGPGTRLTVL.

CDR3: CASSPGAAGNYGYTF. CDR3 DNA sequence: TGTGCCAGCAGCCCCGGTGCTGCAGGGAACTATGGCTACACCTTC. J is TRBJ1-2 and V is TRBV7-9, with D perhaps matching TRBD1 (5 bases). The V and J ends lost 5 bases and 2 bases respectively, with 15 bases between them. The germline V gene encodes CDR1 SEHNR and CDR2 FQNEAQ (reference sequence). The CDR3 covers 15 residues.

The chain employs TRBV2 and TRBJ1-3; D might be TRBD1 (5 bases). V lost 8 bases, J lost 0 bases, and 11 bases lay in between. The CDR3 length is 14 residues. Per the germline V gene, CDR1 is SNHLY and CDR2 is FYNNEI. In DNA, the CDR3 is TGTGCCAGCCGCAGGGACGACTCTGGAAACACCATATATTTT. This gives the protein CASRRDDSGNTIYF.

This chain links TRBV4-1 with TRBJ2-1, with a tentative D call TRBD2 (6 bases). Trimming left V 1 base short and J 4 bases short, with 14 bases between. CDR3 length: 16 amino acids. CDR1 and CDR2 (germline): MGHRA, YSYEKL. CDR3: CASSQGLATMYNEQFF. The CDR3 DNA follows: TGCGCCAGCAGCCAAGGGCTAGCGACCATGTACAATGAGCAGTTCTTC.

The chain uses TRBV27 and TRBJ2-7; the D gene could be TRBD1 or TRBD2 (6 bases each). The V end lost 6 bases, the J end lost 3 bases, and 21 bases lay between the germline ends. The germline CDR1 and CDR2 sequences are MNHEY and SMNVEV (reference sequence). This CDR3 spans 16 amino acids. CDR3 residues: CASSINRGGLIYEQYF. The CDR3 DNA is TGTGCCAGCAGCATTAACCGAGGGGGGCTAATCTACGAGCAGTACTTC.

The V gene is TRBV7-8, the J gene TRBJ2-7; 10 bases match TRBD2. The CDR3 sequence is 16 residues long. Germline lookup yields CDR1 SGHVS and CDR2 FQNEAQ. V dropped 5 bases and J dropped 3; count of bases not matched to a gene: 10. The CDR3, as DNA: TGTGCCAGCAGCCGAGAAGGGCCTAGCGGGGGCTACGAGCAGTACTTC. As protein: CASSREGPSGGYEQYF.

The V call is TRBV7-9, the J call TRBJ2-7, with D maybe TRBD2 (5 bases). V was clipped by 5 bases and J by 4 bases, with 15 bases between them. This CDR3 region has 14 residues. Germline CDR1 SEHNR, CDR2 FQNEAQ (reference sequence). The CDR3 nucleotides are TGTGCCAGCAGCCCCACGTCGGGAAAGTACGAGCAGTACTTC. Its translation: CASSPTSGKYEQYF.